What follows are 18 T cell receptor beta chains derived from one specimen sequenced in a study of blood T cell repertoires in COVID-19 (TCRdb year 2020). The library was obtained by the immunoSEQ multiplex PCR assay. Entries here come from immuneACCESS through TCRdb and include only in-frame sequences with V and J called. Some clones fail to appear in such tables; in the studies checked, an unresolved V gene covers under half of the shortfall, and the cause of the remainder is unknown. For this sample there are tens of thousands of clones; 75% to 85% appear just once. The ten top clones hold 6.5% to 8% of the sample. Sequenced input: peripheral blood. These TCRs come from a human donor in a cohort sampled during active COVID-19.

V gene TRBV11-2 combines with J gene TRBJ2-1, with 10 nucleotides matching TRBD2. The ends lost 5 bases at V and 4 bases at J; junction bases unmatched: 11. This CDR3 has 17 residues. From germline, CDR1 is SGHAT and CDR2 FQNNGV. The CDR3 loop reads CASSPRAGGPRYNEQFF. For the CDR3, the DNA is TGTGCCAGCAGCCCCAGAGCGGGAGGGCCGAGATACAATGAGCAGTTCTTC.

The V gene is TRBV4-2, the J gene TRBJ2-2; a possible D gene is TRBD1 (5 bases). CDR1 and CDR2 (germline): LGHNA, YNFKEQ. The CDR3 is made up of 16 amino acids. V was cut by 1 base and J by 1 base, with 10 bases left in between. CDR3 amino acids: CASSQGPGLNTGELFF. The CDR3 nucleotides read TGTGCCAGCAGCCAAGGTCCAGGGCTGAACACCGGGGAGCTGTTTTTT.

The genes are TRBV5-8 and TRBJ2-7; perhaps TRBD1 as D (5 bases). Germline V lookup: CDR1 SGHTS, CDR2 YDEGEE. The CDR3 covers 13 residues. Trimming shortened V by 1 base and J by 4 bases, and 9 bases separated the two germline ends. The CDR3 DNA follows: TGTGCCAGCAGCTTGAACAGGCAGTACGAGCAGTACTTC. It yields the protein CASSLNRQYEQYF.

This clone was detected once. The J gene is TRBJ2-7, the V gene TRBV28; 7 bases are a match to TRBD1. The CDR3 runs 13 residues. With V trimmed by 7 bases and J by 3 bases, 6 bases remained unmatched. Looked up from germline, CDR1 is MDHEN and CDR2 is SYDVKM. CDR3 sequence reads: CASNRDRYYEQYF. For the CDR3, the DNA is TGTGCCAGCAACCGGGACAGATACTACGAGCAGTACTTC. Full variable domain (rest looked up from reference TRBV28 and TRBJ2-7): DVKVTQSSRYLVKRTGEKVFLECVQDMDHENMFWYRQDPGLGLRLIYFSYDVKMKEKGDIPEGYSVSREKKERFSLILESASTNQTSMYLCASNRDRYYEQYFGPGTRLTVT.

CDR3 sequence reads: CASSLPGTTGELFF. The CDR3 bases are TGTGCCAGCTCACTCCCGGGAACCACCGGGGAGCTGTTTTTT. V gene TRBV18 combines with J gene TRBJ2-2; D is perhaps TRBD2 (5 bases). The CDR3 spans 14 residues. Germline-derived CDR1 and CDR2 are KGHSH and LQKENI. Trimming stripped 4 bases from V and 4 bases from J, with 10 bases between.

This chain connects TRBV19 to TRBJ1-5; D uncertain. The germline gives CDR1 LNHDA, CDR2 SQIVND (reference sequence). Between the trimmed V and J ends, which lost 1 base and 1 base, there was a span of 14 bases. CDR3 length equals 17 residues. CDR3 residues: CASSIVSVERSNQPQHF. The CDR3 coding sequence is TGTGCCAGTAGTATAGTTTCAGTGGAGAGGAGCAATCAGCCCCAGCATTTT. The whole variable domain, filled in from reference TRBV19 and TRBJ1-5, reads DGGITQSPKYLFRKEGQNVTLSCEQNLNHDAMYWYRQDPGQGLRLIYYSQIVNDFQKGDIAEGYSVSREKKESFPLTVTSAQKNPTAFYLCASSIVSVERSNQPQHFGDGTRLSIL.

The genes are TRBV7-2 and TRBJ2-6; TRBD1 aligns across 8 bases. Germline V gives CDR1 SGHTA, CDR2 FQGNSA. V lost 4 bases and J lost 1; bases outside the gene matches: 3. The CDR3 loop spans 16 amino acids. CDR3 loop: CASSSDRASGANVLTF. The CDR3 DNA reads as TGTGCCAGCAGCTCGGACAGGGCGTCTGGGGCCAACGTCCTGACTTTC.

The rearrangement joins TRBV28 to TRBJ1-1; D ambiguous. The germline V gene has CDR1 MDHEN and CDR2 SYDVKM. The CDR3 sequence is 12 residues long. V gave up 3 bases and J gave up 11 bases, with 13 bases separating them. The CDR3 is CASSFSTREAFF. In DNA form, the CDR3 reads TGTGCCAGCAGTTTTAGTACCCGGGAGGCTTTCTTT.

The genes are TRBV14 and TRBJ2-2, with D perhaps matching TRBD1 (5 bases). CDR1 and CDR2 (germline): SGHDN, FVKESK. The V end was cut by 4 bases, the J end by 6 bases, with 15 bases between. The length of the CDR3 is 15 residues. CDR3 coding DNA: TGTGCCAGCAGCCTCATGACAGCGCGTGCCGGGGAGCTGTTTTTT. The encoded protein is CASSLMTARAGELFF.

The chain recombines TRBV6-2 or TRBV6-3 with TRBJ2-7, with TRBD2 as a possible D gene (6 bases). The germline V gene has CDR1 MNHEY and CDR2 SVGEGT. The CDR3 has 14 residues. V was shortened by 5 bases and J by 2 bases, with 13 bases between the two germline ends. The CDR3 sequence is CASSHLASPYEQYF. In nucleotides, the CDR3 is TGTGCCAGCAGTCATCTAGCGAGTCCCTACGAGCAGTACTTC.

Here the CDR3 reads CASSFGTSGNIQYF. In DNA, the CDR3 is TGTGCCAGCAGCTTCGGGACTAGCGGGAACATTCAGTACTTC. The chain recombines TRBV7-2 with TRBJ2-4, with 12 bases lining up with TRBD2. CDR3 length equals 14 residues. V dropped 3 bases and J dropped 7; count of bases not matched to a gene: 1. Germline V gene sequence: CDR1 SGHTA, CDR2 FQGNSA.

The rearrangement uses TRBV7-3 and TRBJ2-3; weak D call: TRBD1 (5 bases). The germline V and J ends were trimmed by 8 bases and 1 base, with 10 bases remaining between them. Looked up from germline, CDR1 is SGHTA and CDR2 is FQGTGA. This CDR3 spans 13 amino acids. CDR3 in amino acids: CASSRGGTDTQYF. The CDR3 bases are TGTGCCAGCTCAAGGGGTGGCACAGATACGCAGTATTTT. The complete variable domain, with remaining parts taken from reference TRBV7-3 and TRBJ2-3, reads GAGVSQTPSNKVTEKGKYVELRCDPISGHTALYWYRQSLGQGPEFLIYFQGTGAADDSGLPNDRFFAVRPEGSVSTLKIQRTERGDSAVYLCASSRGGTDTQYFGPGTRLTVL.

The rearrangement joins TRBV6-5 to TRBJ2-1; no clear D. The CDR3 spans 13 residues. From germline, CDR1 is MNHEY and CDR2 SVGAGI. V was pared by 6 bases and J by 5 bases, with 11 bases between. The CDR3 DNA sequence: TGTGCCAGCAGGCCGCCCTATAACAATGAGCAGTTCTTC. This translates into CASRPPYNNEQFF.

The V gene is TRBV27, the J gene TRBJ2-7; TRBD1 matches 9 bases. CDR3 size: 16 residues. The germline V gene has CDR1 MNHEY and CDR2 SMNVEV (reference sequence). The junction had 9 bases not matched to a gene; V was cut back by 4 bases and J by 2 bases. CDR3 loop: CASSSRARDRAYEQYF. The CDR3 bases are TGTGCCAGCAGTTCCAGGGCCCGGGACAGGGCCTACGAGCAGTACTTC.

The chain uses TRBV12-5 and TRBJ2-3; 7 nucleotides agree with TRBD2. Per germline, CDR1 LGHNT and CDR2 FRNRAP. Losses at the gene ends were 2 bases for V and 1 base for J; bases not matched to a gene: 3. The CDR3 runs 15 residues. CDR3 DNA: TGTGCTAGTGGTTTGTTACGGGAGGGCACAGATACGCAGTATTTT. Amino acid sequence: CASGLLREGTDTQYF.

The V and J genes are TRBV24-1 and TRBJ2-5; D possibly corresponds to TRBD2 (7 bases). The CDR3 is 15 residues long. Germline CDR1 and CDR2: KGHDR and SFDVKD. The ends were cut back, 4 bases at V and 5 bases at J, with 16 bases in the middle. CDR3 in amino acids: CATSDQGRARETQYF. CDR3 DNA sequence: TGTGCCACCAGTGACCAGGGGAGGGCCCGGGAGACCCAGTACTTC.

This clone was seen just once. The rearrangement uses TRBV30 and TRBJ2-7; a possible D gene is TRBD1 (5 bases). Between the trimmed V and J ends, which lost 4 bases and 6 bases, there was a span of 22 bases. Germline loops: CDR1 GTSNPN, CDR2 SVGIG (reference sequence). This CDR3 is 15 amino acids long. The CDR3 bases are TGTGCCTGGAACATTCACCAGGGAACTGGCGGCGAGCAGTACTTC. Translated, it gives CAWNIHQGTGGEQYF.

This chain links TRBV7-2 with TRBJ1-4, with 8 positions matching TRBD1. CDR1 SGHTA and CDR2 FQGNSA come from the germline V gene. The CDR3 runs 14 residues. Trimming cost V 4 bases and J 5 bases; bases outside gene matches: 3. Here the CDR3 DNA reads TGTGCCAGCAGCTCCGGACAGGGCAATGAAAAACTGTTTTTT. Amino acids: CASSSGQGNEKLFF.